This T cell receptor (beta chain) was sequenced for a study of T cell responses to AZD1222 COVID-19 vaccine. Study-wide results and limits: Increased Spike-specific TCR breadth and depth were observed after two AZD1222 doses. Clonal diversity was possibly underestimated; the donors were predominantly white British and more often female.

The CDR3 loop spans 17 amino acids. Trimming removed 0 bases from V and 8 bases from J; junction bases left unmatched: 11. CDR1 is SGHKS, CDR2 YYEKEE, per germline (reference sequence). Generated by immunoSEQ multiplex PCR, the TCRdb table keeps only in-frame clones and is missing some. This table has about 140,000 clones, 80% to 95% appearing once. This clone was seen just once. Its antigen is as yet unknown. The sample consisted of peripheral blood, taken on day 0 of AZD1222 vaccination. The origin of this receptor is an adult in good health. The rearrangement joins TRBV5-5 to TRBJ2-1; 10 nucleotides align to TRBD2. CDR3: CASSLEASGRAGDEQFF. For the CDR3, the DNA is TGTGCCAGCAGCTTGGAAGCTAGCGGGAGAGCCGGGGATGAGCAGTTCTTC.